Listed below are T cell receptor beta chains from one sample, sequenced in a study of blood T cell repertoires in COVID-19. Profiling relied on immunoSEQ multiplex PCR, and the TCRdb table lists in-frame clones only, not all of them. The repertoire includes 350,000 to 400,000 clones, roughly 87% of them detected once, and 2.5% to 3% sits in the top ten. The sample taken for sequencing was PBMCs or T cells enriched from blood (not recorded which). These receptors were collected from a woman aged 25-40 years who had recovered from COVID-19. CDR3s include the opening cysteine and the closing phenylalanine or tryptophan. D genes are given only for firm matches. Size tells how often a clone was seen (once, few, many) or the class of an expanded clone, and some rows leave it out.

clone_size: -
d_call: -
v_call: TRBV28
j_call: TRBJ2-6
cdr3_nt: TGTGCCAGCAGTTCTACTGGGGCCAACGTCCTGACTTTC
cdr3_aa: CASSSTGANVLTF

clone_size: -
d_call: -
v_call: TRBV9
j_call: TRBJ2-3
cdr3_nt: TGTGCCAGCAGCATCAGCTCGGGTGGGGATACGCAGTATTTT
cdr3_aa: CASSISSGGDTQYF

clone_size: -
d_call: TRBD1
v_call: TRBV28
j_call: TRBJ1-5
cdr3_nt: TGTGCCAGCAGTTTCTTCAGGGGGTTTAGCAATCAGCCCCAGCATTTT
cdr3_aa: CASSFFRGFSNQPQHF

clone_size: many
d_call: -
v_call: TRBV6-5
j_call: TRBJ1-3
cdr3_nt: TGTGCCAGCAGACAGAGCTCTGGAAACACCATATATTTT
cdr3_aa: CASRQSSGNTIYF

clone_size: -
d_call: -
v_call: TRBV4-1
j_call: TRBJ2-7
cdr3_nt: TGCGCCAGCAGCCAAGTACCAGGTCAACCCGCCTACGAGCAGTACTTC
cdr3_aa: CASSQVPGQPAYEQYF

clone_size: -
d_call: TRBD1
v_call: TRBV5-1
j_call: TRBJ1-2
cdr3_nt: TGCGCCAGCAGCTTGGACTGGACAGGGCTTGGCTACACCTTC
cdr3_aa: CASSLDWTGLGYTF

clone_size: -
d_call: -
v_call: TRBV11-2
j_call: TRBJ2-7
cdr3_nt: TGTGCCAGCAGCTTAGTAGTTCTGGGGAGCTACGAGCAGTACTTC
cdr3_aa: CASSLVVLGSYEQYF

clone_size: -
d_call: TRBD1
v_call: TRBV3-1/TRBV3-2
j_call: TRBJ2-1
cdr3_nt: TGTGCCAGCAGACAGGGACAGGGGGTTTGGGGGAGTCAGTTCTTC
cdr3_aa: CASRQGQGVWGSQFF

clone_size: -
d_call: -
v_call: TRBV5-1
j_call: TRBJ1-1
cdr3_nt: TGCGCCAGCAGCGATGGACAGCCGAACACTGAAGCTTTCTTT
cdr3_aa: CASSDGQPNTEAFF

clone_size: -
d_call: TRBD2
v_call: TRBV3-1/TRBV3-2
j_call: TRBJ2-2
cdr3_nt: TGTGCCAGCAGCTACTCGGGGGGGCAAACCGGGGAGCTGTTTTTT
cdr3_aa: CASSYSGGQTGELFF

clone_size: -
d_call: TRBD1
v_call: TRBV27
j_call: TRBJ2-7
cdr3_nt: TGTGCCAGCAGTCCATACGGGACAGGCTACGAGCAGTACTTC
cdr3_aa: CASSPYGTGYEQYF

clone_size: -
d_call: -
v_call: TRBV4-1
j_call: TRBJ1-5
cdr3_nt: TGCGCCAGCAGCCAAGTGGACGTTGGAGGACAGCCCCAGCATTTT
cdr3_aa: CASSQVDVGGQPQHF

clone_size: -
d_call: -
v_call: TRBV3-1/TRBV3-2
j_call: TRBJ1-2
cdr3_nt: TGTGCCAGCAGCCAGTCCAAGATGGGGCGGGGGGACTATGGCTACACCTTC
cdr3_aa: CASSQSKMGRGDYGYTF

clone_size: once
d_call: -
v_call: TRBV28
j_call: TRBJ2-7
cdr3_nt: TGTGCCAGCAGTGGGGCGGACAGCGGTAACATCTACGAGCAGTACTTC
cdr3_aa: CASSGADSGNIYEQYF

clone_size: once
d_call: -
v_call: TRBV4-1
j_call: TRBJ2-1
cdr3_nt: TGCGCCAGCAGCCAAGACCAGAACAGCTACAATGAGCAGTTCTTC
cdr3_aa: CASSQDQNSYNEQFF

clone_size: -
d_call: -
v_call: TRBV7-3
j_call: TRBJ2-3
cdr3_nt: TGTGCCAGCAGCTTAACGGGCGGGGATACAGATACGCAGTATTTT
cdr3_aa: CASSLTGGDTDTQYF

clone_size: -
d_call: TRBD2
v_call: TRBV7-3
j_call: TRBJ2-2
cdr3_nt: TGTGCCAGCAGCCCCCAGGGACTAGCGGGGCCAGCCGGGGAGCTGTTTTTT
cdr3_aa: CASSPQGLAGPAGELFF

clone_size: -
d_call: -
v_call: TRBV6-6
j_call: TRBJ1-1
cdr3_nt: TGTGCCAGCAGCCCCGTCCCGGTAGCGACTGAAGCTTTCTTT
cdr3_aa: CASSPVPVATEAFF

clone_size: -
d_call: TRBD1
v_call: TRBV10-2
j_call: TRBJ1-5
cdr3_nt: TGCGCCAGCAGTGAGGCTTTGGGGACAGGTCTCTTCGTTCAGCCCCAGCATTTT
cdr3_aa: CASSEALGTGLFVQPQHF

clone_size: -
d_call: -
v_call: TRBV7-2
j_call: TRBJ2-7
cdr3_nt: TGTGCCAGCAGCCGCGGGCGTGGTGAGCAGTACTTC
cdr3_aa: CASSRGRGEQYF

clone_size: -
d_call: TRBD1
v_call: TRBV6-5
j_call: TRBJ1-2
cdr3_nt: TGTGCCAGCGTGGGACAGGGTGACTATGGCTACACCTTC
cdr3_aa: CASVGQGDYGYTF

clone_size: -
d_call: TRBD1
v_call: TRBV20-1
j_call: TRBJ1-5
cdr3_nt: TGCAGTGTACCGGGACAGGGAAGAGGTCATTTT
cdr3_aa: CSVPGQGRGHF

clone_size: -
d_call: -
v_call: TRBV29-1
j_call: TRBJ2-2
cdr3_nt: TGCAGCGTTGAATCTGAGGGAAGGGAAACCGGGGAGCTGTTTTTT
cdr3_aa: CSVESEGRETGELFF

clone_size: -
d_call: TRBD2
v_call: TRBV7-9
j_call: TRBJ2-7
cdr3_nt: TGTGCCAGCAGCGTGGGGCCCGGGACTAACTACTACGAGCAGTACTTC
cdr3_aa: CASSVGPGTNYYEQYF

clone_size: once
d_call: TRBD2
v_call: TRBV7-9
j_call: TRBJ2-2
cdr3_nt: TGTGCCAGCAGCACGACTAGCGGGAGGGCGAACACCGGGGAGCTGTTTTTT
cdr3_aa: CASSTTSGRANTGELFF

clone_size: -
d_call: -
v_call: TRBV27
j_call: TRBJ1-5
cdr3_nt: TGTGCCAGCACCTTGAGAGCGGGGGCTGATCAGCCCCAGCATTTT
cdr3_aa: CASTLRAGADQPQHF

clone_size: -
d_call: TRBD1
v_call: TRBV7-8
j_call: TRBJ2-5
cdr3_nt: TGTGCCAGCAGCCTCAGGGGGGAGACCCAGTACTTC
cdr3_aa: CASSLRGETQYF

clone_size: -
d_call: -
v_call: TRBV19
j_call: TRBJ2-1
cdr3_nt: TGTGCCAGTAGTATTTCGCTTAGCTCCTACAATGAGCAGTTCTTC
cdr3_aa: CASSISLSSYNEQFF

clone_size: -
d_call: -
v_call: TRBV5-6
j_call: TRBJ1-3
cdr3_nt: TGTGCCAGCAGCTTGTTTAGCTCTGGAAACACCATATATTTT
cdr3_aa: CASSLFSSGNTIYF

clone_size: -
d_call: -
v_call: TRBV7-9
j_call: TRBJ2-1
cdr3_nt: TGTGCCAGCAGCTCCCCCGGTGAGCAGTTCTTC
cdr3_aa: CASSSPGEQFF

clone_size: once
d_call: TRBD1
v_call: TRBV10-3
j_call: TRBJ1-5
cdr3_nt: TGTGCCACTGGGACAGGGGAAAATCAGCCCCAGCATTTT
cdr3_aa: CATGTGENQPQHF

clone_size: -
d_call: TRBD1
v_call: TRBV6-4
j_call: TRBJ1-3
cdr3_nt: TGTGCCAGCAGTGACACGACAGGGGCTGGAAACACCATATATTTT
cdr3_aa: CASSDTTGAGNTIYF

clone_size: -
d_call: -
v_call: TRBV7-8
j_call: TRBJ1-6
cdr3_nt: TGTGCCAGCAGCTTAGAACAGGCCGCCAATTCACCCCTCCACTTT
cdr3_aa: CASSLEQAANSPLHF

clone_size: -
d_call: -
v_call: TRBV7-6
j_call: TRBJ2-7
cdr3_nt: TGTGCCAGCAGCTTCACAGGGAGCTCCTACGAGCAGTACTTC
cdr3_aa: CASSFTGSSYEQYF

clone_size: -
d_call: TRBD2
v_call: TRBV6-2/TRBV6-3
j_call: TRBJ2-1
cdr3_nt: TGTGCCAGCAGTGATCCACAGCGGGAGGGTCACAATGAGCAGTTCTTC
cdr3_aa: CASSDPQREGHNEQFF

clone_size: -
d_call: TRBD1
v_call: TRBV25-1
j_call: TRBJ2-2
cdr3_nt: TGTGCCAGCACCGAAGGGACAGGGTACACCGGGGAGCTGTTTTTT
cdr3_aa: CASTEGTGYTGELFF

clone_size: once
d_call: -
v_call: TRBV7-9
j_call: TRBJ2-5
cdr3_nt: TGTGCCAGCAGCTTAGACTCCACAGTGTTGGTCGAGACCCAGTACTTC
cdr3_aa: CASSLDSTVLVETQYF

clone_size: -
d_call: TRBD1
v_call: TRBV7-9
j_call: TRBJ1-2
cdr3_nt: TGTGCCAGCAGCTTAGGAGCAGGGGGCGCCCAAGGTGGCTACACCTTC
cdr3_aa: CASSLGAGGAQGGYTF

clone_size: once
d_call: -
v_call: TRBV2
j_call: TRBJ1-3
cdr3_nt: TGTGCCAGCAGTGTAAACTACTCTGGAAACACCATATATTTT
cdr3_aa: CASSVNYSGNTIYF

clone_size: -
d_call: -
v_call: TRBV20-1
j_call: TRBJ2-7
cdr3_nt: TGCAGTGCTAGCAAGAGGGACGAGCAGTACTTC
cdr3_aa: CSASKRDEQYF

clone_size: -
d_call: -
v_call: TRBV7-2
j_call: TRBJ1-2
cdr3_nt: TGTGCCAGCAGCTTCTGGCGAAGGGGATTTCACTATGGCTACACCTTC
cdr3_aa: CASSFWRRGFHYGYTF